This passage covers 22 T cell receptor beta chains from one sample sequenced in a study of response to subunit inactivated influenza vaccine. TCRdb reanalysed the RT-PCR reads using MiXCR and keeps one entry per CDR3 protein. The repertoire includes some 500,000 distinct CDR3 sequences, roughly 13% of them detected once, and 13% sits in the top ten. This material consisted of PBMCs from blood, taken more than 35 days after vaccination. Every receptor here comes from a man in his fifties who received an inactivated influenza vaccine.

This clonotype was observed at least ten times. V and J are TRBV6-6 and TRBJ1-2; the D gene is possibly TRBD1 (5 bases). This CDR3 is built from 13 residues. With 7 bases removed from V and 4 bases from J, the gap between germline ends came to 13 bases. The V gene's germline CDR1 is MNHNY and CDR2 SVGAGI (reference sequence). Here the CDR3 reads CASTDGTLYGYTF. As DNA, the CDR3 is TGTGCCAGCACCGACGGGACCCTCTATGGCTACACCTTC.

The V gene is TRBV6-2 or TRBV6-3, the J gene TRBJ2-7, with 10 bases that match TRBD1. The CDR3 runs 17 residues. The germline gives CDR1 MNHEY, CDR2 SVGEGT. V gave up 7 bases and J gave up 0 bases; unmatched junction bases: 12. The CDR3 DNA sequence: TGTGCCAGCATTTTGAAACCCCGGGACAGGGGCTCCTACGAGCAGTACTTC. It codes for CASILKPRDRGSYEQYF.

This clonotype has a handful of counts. The rearrangement links TRBV6-2 or TRBV6-3 to TRBJ2-7; D is possibly TRBD2 (6 bases). Germline CDR1 and CDR2: MNHEY and SVGEGT. The CDR3 is 13 residues long. V was trimmed by 0 bases and J by 12 bases, leaving 15 bases between them. The CDR3 reads CASSYSRGQGLYF. Here the CDR3 DNA reads TGTGCCAGCAGTTACTCCCGAGGGCAGGGACTGTACTTC.

This clonotype has just a few counts. V usage is TRBV20-1 and J usage is TRBJ2-5; D is possibly TRBD1 (6 bases). The CDR3 is 11 amino acids. The V and J ends lost 3 bases and 5 bases respectively, with 7 bases between them. Germline V gene data show CDR1 as DFQATT and CDR2 as SNEGSKA (reference sequence). The CDR3 DNA follows: TGCAGTGCTAGCACAGGGGAGACCCAGTACTTC. Translation: CSASTGETQYF.

The chain recombines TRBV7-2 with TRBJ2-7; D is possibly TRBD1 (5 bases). CDR3 length equals 13 residues. Germline V CDR1 and CDR2: SGHTA, FQGNSA. Trimming took 8 bases from V and 1 from J, leaving 12 bases between them. Here the CDR3 reads CASALPGSYEQYF. The DNA for the CDR3 is TGTGCCAGCGCCCTCCCAGGGTCCTACGAGCAGTACTTC. The whole variable domain, remainder taken from reference TRBV7-2 and TRBJ2-7, is GAGVSQSPSNKVTEKGKDVELRCDPISGHTALYWYRQSLGQGLEFLIYFQGNSAPDKSGLPSDRFSAERTGGSVSTLTIQRTQQEDSAVYLCASALPGSYEQYFGPGTRLTVT.

The sample holds many counts of this clonotype. This chain links TRBV5-1 with TRBJ2-7; D is unresolved. V lost 6 bases and J lost 3, with 19 bases in between. Germline CDR1 reads SGHRS; CDR2 reads YFSETQ. CDR3 length: 15 amino acids. CDR3 bases: TGCGCCAGCACCCCCCCGCCCCCTGGGAACTACGAGCAGTACTTC. Protein: CASTPPPPGNYEQYF. Full variable domain (rest looked up from reference TRBV5-1 and TRBJ2-7): KAGVTQTPRYLIKTRGQQVTLSCSPISGHRSVSWYQQTPGQGLQFLFEYFSETQRNKGNFPGRFSGRQFSNSRSEMNVSTLELGDSALYLCASTPPPPGNYEQYFGPGTRLTVT.

This clonotype has more than one count but fewer than ten. V usage is TRBV11-2 and J usage is TRBJ2-5, with D possibly matching TRBD2 (6 bases). The CDR3 covers 15 residues. From germline, CDR1 is SGHAT and CDR2 FQNNGV. Trimming took off 1 base at V and 5 bases at J, with 14 bases between the two ends. The CDR3 nucleotides read TGTGCCAGCAGCTTAGGCCCGGAGGGCCGGGAGACCCAGTACTTC. Translated: CASSLGPEGRETQYF.

The J gene is TRBJ2-3, the V gene TRBV13; 9 positions match TRBD1. J was trimmed by 10 bases and V by 4 bases; bases with no gene match: 3. The CDR3 runs 12 residues. In germline, CDR1 is PRHDT, CDR2 FYEKMQ (reference sequence). For the CDR3, the DNA is TGTGCCAGCAGCTCGACAGGGGGAGCGCAGTATTTT. Translating it yields CASSSTGGAQYF.

This clonotype turned up a few times. V and J are TRBV7-9 and TRBJ2-4, with D perhaps given as TRBD1 or TRBD2 (5 bases each). Germline V gene sequence: CDR1 SEHNR, CDR2 FQNEAQ (reference sequence). The CDR3 is made up of 15 amino acids. V lost 1 base and J 0 bases, leaving 7 bases between the germline ends. The CDR3 coding sequence is TGTGCCAGCAGCTTAGTAGGGACAGCCAAAAACATTCAGTACTTC. Translation gives CASSLVGTAKNIQYF. Based on the CDR3 plus reference TRBV7-9 and TRBJ2-4, the full variable domain is DTGVSQNPRHKITKRGQNVTFRCDPISEHNRLYWYRQTLGQGPEFLTYFQNEAQLEKSRLLSDRFSAERPKGSFSTLEIQRTEQGDSAMYLCASSLVGTAKNIQYFGAGTRLSVL.

Points on this clonotype: Its ends do not fully match the called genes, so a read error is possible. This rearrangement joins TRBV15 to TRBJ2-1; TRBD2 is a possible D gene (6 bases). Germline assignment: CDR1 LNHNV and CDR2 YYDKDF (reference sequence). The CDR3 length is 15 residues. CDR3 bases: TGTCCCACCGGGAGCGTCAGCGGGTCCTACAATGAGCAGTTTTTC. This sequence encodes CPTGSVSGSYNEQFF.

The chain combines TRBV11-2 with TRBJ2-3, with 10 positions matching TRBD2. The CDR3 is made up of 21 amino acids. Germline values: CDR1 SGHAT, CDR2 FQNNGV. V lost 6 bases and J lost 1; bases outside the gene matches: 22. CDR3 in amino acids: CASRPERTSGSHLRGTDTQYF. CDR3 coding DNA: TGTGCCAGCAGGCCGGAAAGGACTAGCGGCTCCCACCTAAGGGGCACAGATACGCAGTATTTT.

The chain joins TRBV24-1 to TRBJ2-3; no definite D call. Deletions cut 4 bases from V and 0 bases from J, with 10 bases between. The V gene's germline CDR1 is KGHDR and CDR2 SFDVKD. The CDR3 has 15 residues. Written as DNA, the CDR3 is TGTGCCACCAGTGAGGGGATTCCTAGCACAGATACGCAGTATTTT. The encoded protein is CATSEGIPSTDTQYF.

A few counts support this clonotype. V and J are TRBV7-9 and TRBJ2-1; D gene ambiguous. The CDR3 length is 14 residues. V lost 4 bases and J 7 bases, leaving 14 bases between the germline ends. CDR1 and CDR2 (germline): SEHNR, FQNEAQ (reference sequence). The CDR3 loop is CASSYLQSRNEQFF. The CDR3, as DNA: TGTGCCAGCAGCTACCTACAGAGTAGGAATGAGCAGTTCTTC.

This clonotype was picked up a small number of times. The rearrangement uses TRBV30 and TRBJ2-3; D ambiguous. CDR3 length equals 16 residues. V gave up 0 bases and J gave up 2 bases, with 15 bases separating them. Germline V gives CDR1 GTSNPN, CDR2 SVGIG (reference sequence). The CDR3 loop reads CAWSVHRLLVTDTQYF. CDR3 coding DNA: TGTGCCTGGAGTGTACACCGCCTGCTCGTCACAGATACGCAGTATTTT.

J is TRBJ1-1 and V is TRBV20-1; D unresolved. Trimming stripped 2 bases from V and 0 bases from J, with 19 bases between. The germline V gene encodes CDR1 DFQATT and CDR2 SNEGSKA (reference sequence). The CDR3 has 17 amino acids. The CDR3 nucleotides read TGCAGTGCTAGAACTACTCGAAGGGCGGGGATGAACACTGAAGCTTTCTTT. Its translation is CSARTTRRAGMNTEAFF.

J is TRBJ1-5 and V is TRBV12-3 or TRBV12-4; D unclear. V lost 8 bases and J 1 base, leaving 12 bases between the germline ends. The CDR3 is made up of 14 amino acids. The CDR3 DNA reads TGTGCCAGCCGGGAGTTGGGGAGCAATCAGCCCCAGCATTTT. Residues: CASRELGSNQPQHF.

The gene calls are TRBV3-1 and TRBJ2-5; 8 bases line up with TRBD2. CDR1 and CDR2 from the germline V gene are LGHDT and YNNKEL (reference sequence). The CDR3 totals 16 residues. V trimming: 0 bases; J trimming: 4 bases; junction bases outside the gene matches: 7. The CDR3 here is CASSQEPGGAGETQYF. CDR3 sequence (DNA): TGTGCCAGCAGCCAAGAACCCGGGGGGGCCGGAGAGACCCAGTACTTC.

The CDR3 here is CASSWDLRSQFF. CDR3 DNA: TGCGCCAGCAGCTGGGACCTTCGATCGCAGTTCTTC. The chain is built from TRBV5-1 and TRBJ2-1, with D perhaps given as TRBD1 or TRBD2 (5 bases each). Trimming pared 3 bases from V and 12 bases from J, leaving 13 bases between. The V gene's germline CDR1 is SGHRS and CDR2 YFSETQ. The CDR3 extends over 12 amino acids.

The chain is built from TRBV12-3 or TRBV12-4 and TRBJ2-5; TRBD1 might be the D (6 bases). V dropped 5 bases and J dropped 5 bases, with 15 bases sitting between them. CDR3 length: 14 residues. CDR3 loop: CASSGDMDGETQYF. For the CDR3, the DNA is TGTGCCAGCAGTGGGGACATGGATGGGGAGACCCAGTACTTC.

This clonotype was seen repeatedly, ten times or more. The rearrangement links TRBV27 to TRBJ2-7; D is undetermined. The CDR3 sequence is 15 residues long. The germline V and J ends were trimmed by 6 bases and 0 bases, with 15 bases remaining between them. Germline-derived CDR1 and CDR2 are MNHEY and SMNVEV (reference sequence). Written as DNA, the CDR3 is TGTGCCAGCAGCGTAAGTGCCGCGTCCTCCTACGAGCAGTACTTC. This encodes CASSVSAASSYEQYF.

This clonotype was picked up many times. The gene calls are TRBV7-8 and TRBJ1-4; 10 nucleotides match TRBD1. CDR1 and CDR2 (germline): SGHVS, FQNEAQ. V shed 7 bases, J shed 0 bases, and the junction held 11 bases outside the gene matches. This CDR3 is built from 18 residues. The CDR3 loop is CASTRSPTGGSTNEKLFF. CDR3 coding DNA: TGTGCCAGCACCCGTTCACCGACAGGGGGCTCAACTAATGAAAAACTGTTTTTT.

This clonotype occurred a few times. This sequence joins TRBV7-9 and TRBJ2-4; D remains ambiguous. CDR3 size: 17 residues. Germline values: CDR1 SEHNR, CDR2 FQNEAQ (reference sequence). The V end was cut by 5 bases, the J end by 0 bases, with 17 bases between. CDR3: CASSRSRQAGAKNIQYF. The CDR3 DNA reads as TGTGCCAGCAGCCGCTCGAGGCAGGCTGGAGCCAAAAACATTCAGTACTTC.